Below are 7 T cell receptor beta chains sequenced from a single sample in a study of T cell repertoires in cytomegalovirus infection. Their recognized antigens are unknown. Each CDR3 protein gets one entry after TCRdb re-called the reads with MiXCR. The repertoire holds 650,000 to 900,000 distinct CDR3 sequences, with about 27% as singletons. The specimen comprised cultured CD8+ T cells from PBMCs, sampled from culture after CMV antigen stimulation. The receptors shown here come from a human donor in good health (CMV status not recorded). Some clones in this sample may be carry-over from other donors' samples.

The chain is built from TRBV7-8 and TRBJ2-1, with D unresolved. The CDR3 runs to 14 residues. Germline V gene sequence: CDR1 SGHVS, CDR2 FQNEAQ. V shed 8 bases and J shed 8 bases, with 19 bases lying between them. Here the CDR3 reads CASLDGDRVDEQFF. CDR3 coding DNA: TGTGCCAGCTTAGATGGGGATAGGGTGGATGAGCAGTTCTTC. The whole variable domain, remainder taken from reference TRBV7-8 and TRBJ2-1, is GAGVSQSPRYKVAKRGQDVALRCDPISGHVSLFWYQQALGQGPEFLTYFQNEAQLDKSGLPSDRFFAERPEGSVSTLKIQRTQQEDSAVYLCASLDGDRVDEQFFGPGTRLTVL.

J is TRBJ2-1 and V is TRBV6-6, with D hard to call. Germline CDR1 reads MNHNY; CDR2 reads SVGAGI (reference sequence). The CDR3 contains 18 residues. V lost 6 bases to trimming and J lost 2 bases, with 23 bases between them. CDR3 loop: CASSLLVSRWPPYNEQFF. The DNA for the CDR3 is TGTGCCAGCAGCCTCCTCGTATCCCGGTGGCCCCCCTACAATGAGCAGTTCTTC.

This clonotype occurred a few times. The chain combines TRBV28 with TRBJ2-5; 8 bases map to TRBD2. Per the germline V gene, CDR1 is MDHEN and CDR2 is SYDVKM. The CDR3 loop spans 14 amino acids. V shed 5 bases, J shed 2 bases, and the junction held 4 bases outside the gene matches. As DNA, the CDR3 is TGTGCCAGCAGTCAACTAGCGGAACAAGAGACCCAGTACTTC. Translating gives CASSQLAEQETQYF. Supplemented by reference TRBV28 and TRBJ2-5, the full variable domain reads DVKVTQSSRYLVKRTGEKVFLECVQDMDHENMFWYRQDPGLGLRLIYFSYDVKMKEKGDIPEGYSVSREKKERFSLILESASTNQTSMYLCASSQLAEQETQYFGPGTRLLVL.

The V and J genes are TRBV7-9 and TRBJ2-5; TRBD1 matches at 7 bases. V was clipped by 4 bases and J by 1 base; unmatched bases: 3. Germline V gene lookup returns CDR1 SEHNR and CDR2 FQNEAQ (reference sequence). This CDR3 has 14 residues. CDR3 sequence reads: CASSSDRAQETQYF. Here the CDR3 DNA reads TGTGCCAGCAGCTCCGACAGGGCCCAAGAGACCCAGTACTTC. The complete variable domain, with remaining parts taken from reference TRBV7-9 and TRBJ2-5, reads DTGVSQNPRHKITKRGQNVTFRCDPISEHNRLYWYRQTLGQGPEFLTYFQNEAQLEKSRLLSDRFSAERPKGSFSTLEIQRTEQGDSAMYLCASSSDRAQETQYFGPGTRLLVL.

The chain carries TRBV5-6 and TRBJ2-1; 14 bases align to TRBD2. Per germline, CDR1 SGHDT and CDR2 YYEEEE. V gave up 5 bases and J gave up 3 bases; unmatched junction bases: 7. The CDR3 totals 17 residues. CDR3: CASSSTSGGAHYNEQFF. DNA for the CDR3: TGTGCCAGCAGTTCGACTAGCGGGGGGGCCCACTACAATGAGCAGTTCTTC.

This clonotype was counted a few times. The CDR3 nucleotides read TGTGCCAGCAGCTCTACAGGGGAGAAACAAGAGACCCAGTACTTC. Protein sequence: CASSSTGEKQETQYF. V usage is TRBV7-6 and J usage is TRBJ2-5, with 7 bases identical to TRBD1. The CDR3 spans 15 residues. CDR1 is SGHVS, CDR2 FNYEAQ, per germline. Germline trimming cut 4 bases from V and 2 bases from J; bases unmatched to any gene: 7. Filled out from reference TRBV7-6 and TRBJ2-5, the complete variable domain reads GAGVSQSPRYKVTKRGQDVALRCDPISGHVSLYWYRQALGQGPEFLTYFNYEAQQDKSGLPNDRFSAERPEGSISTLTIQRTEQRDSAMYRCASSSTGEKQETQYFGPGTRLLVL.

A word on this clonotype: A much larger clone lies a single base off, so this may be a read error. The chain is built from TRBV7-2 and TRBJ2-2, with D maybe TRBD2 (5 bases). Per the germline V gene, CDR1 is SGHTA and CDR2 is FQGNSA. This CDR3 contains 13 residues. This CDR3 reads CASSLVLAGKLFF. The CDR3 region has the DNA TGTGCCAGCAGCTTAGTCTTGGCCGGGAAGCTGTTTTTT.